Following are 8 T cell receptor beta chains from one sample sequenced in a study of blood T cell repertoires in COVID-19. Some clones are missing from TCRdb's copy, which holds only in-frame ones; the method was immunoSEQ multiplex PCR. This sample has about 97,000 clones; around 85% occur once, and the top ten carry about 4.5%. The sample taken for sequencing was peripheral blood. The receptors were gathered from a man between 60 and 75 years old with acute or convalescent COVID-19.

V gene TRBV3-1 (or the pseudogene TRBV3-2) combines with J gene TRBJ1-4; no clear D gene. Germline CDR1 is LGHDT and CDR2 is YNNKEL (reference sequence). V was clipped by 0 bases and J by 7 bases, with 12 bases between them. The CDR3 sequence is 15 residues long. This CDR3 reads CASSQEWSIGEKLFF. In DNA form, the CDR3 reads TGTGCCAGCAGCCAAGAGTGGAGCATCGGTGAAAAACTGTTTTTT.

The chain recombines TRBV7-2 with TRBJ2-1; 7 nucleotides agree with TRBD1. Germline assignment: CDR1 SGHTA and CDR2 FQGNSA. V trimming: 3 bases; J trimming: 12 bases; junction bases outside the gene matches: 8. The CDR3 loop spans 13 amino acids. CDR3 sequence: CASSFTGAGGQFF. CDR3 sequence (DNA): TGTGCCAGCAGCTTCACAGGGGCCGGAGGGCAGTTCTTC.

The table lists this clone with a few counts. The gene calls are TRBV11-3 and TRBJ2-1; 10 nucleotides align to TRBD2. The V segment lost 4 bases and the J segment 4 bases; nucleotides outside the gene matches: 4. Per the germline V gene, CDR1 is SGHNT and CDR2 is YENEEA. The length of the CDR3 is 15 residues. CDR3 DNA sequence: TGTGCCAGCAGCTATGAGCGGGGGGGGTACAATGAGCAGTTCTTC. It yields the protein CASSYERGGYNEQFF. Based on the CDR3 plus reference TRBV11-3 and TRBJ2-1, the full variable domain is EAGVVQSPRYKIIEKKQPVAFWCNPISGHNTLYWYLQNLGQGPELLIRYENEEAVDDSQLPKDRFSAERLKGVDSTLKIQPAELGDSAVYLCASSYERGGYNEQFFGPGTRLTVL.

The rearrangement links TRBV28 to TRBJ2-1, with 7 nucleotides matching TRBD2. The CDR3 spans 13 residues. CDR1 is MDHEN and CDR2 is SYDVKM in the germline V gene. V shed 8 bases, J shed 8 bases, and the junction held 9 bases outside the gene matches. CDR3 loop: CASVTSTWDEQFF. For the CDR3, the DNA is TGTGCCAGCGTGACTAGCACTTGGGATGAGCAGTTCTTC.

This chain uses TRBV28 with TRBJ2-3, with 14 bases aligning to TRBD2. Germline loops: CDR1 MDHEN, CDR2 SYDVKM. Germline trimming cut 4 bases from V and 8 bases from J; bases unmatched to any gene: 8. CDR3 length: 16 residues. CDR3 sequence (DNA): TGTGCCAGCAGTTCCCGGGGACTAGCGGGAGCGGGTACGCAGTATTTT. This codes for CASSSRGLAGAGTQYF. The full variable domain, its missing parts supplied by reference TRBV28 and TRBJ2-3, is DVKVTQSSRYLVKRTGEKVFLECVQDMDHENMFWYRQDPGLGLRLIYFSYDVKMKEKGDIPEGYSVSREKKERFSLILESASTNQTSMYLCASSSRGLAGAGTQYFGPGTRLTVL.

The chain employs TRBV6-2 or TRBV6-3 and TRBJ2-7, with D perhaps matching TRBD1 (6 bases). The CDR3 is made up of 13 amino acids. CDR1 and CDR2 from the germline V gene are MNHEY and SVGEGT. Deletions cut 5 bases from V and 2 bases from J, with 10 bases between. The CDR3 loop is CASSTTGTYEQYF. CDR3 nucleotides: TGTGCCAGCAGTACAACAGGGACCTACGAGCAGTACTTC.

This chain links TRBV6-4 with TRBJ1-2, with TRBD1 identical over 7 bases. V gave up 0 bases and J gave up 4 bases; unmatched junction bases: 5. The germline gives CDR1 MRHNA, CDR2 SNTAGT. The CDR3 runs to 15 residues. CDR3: CASSDSGRQGYGYTF. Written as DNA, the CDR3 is TGTGCCAGCAGTGACTCCGGTCGACAGGGCTATGGCTACACCTTC.

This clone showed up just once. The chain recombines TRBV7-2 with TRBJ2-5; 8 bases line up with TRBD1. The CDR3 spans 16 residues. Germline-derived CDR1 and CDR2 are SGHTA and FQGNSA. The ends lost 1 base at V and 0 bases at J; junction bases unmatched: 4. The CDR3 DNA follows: TGTGCCAGCAGCTTAGTAGGGACAGGAAACCAAGAGACCCAGTACTTC. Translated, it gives CASSLVGTGNQETQYF.